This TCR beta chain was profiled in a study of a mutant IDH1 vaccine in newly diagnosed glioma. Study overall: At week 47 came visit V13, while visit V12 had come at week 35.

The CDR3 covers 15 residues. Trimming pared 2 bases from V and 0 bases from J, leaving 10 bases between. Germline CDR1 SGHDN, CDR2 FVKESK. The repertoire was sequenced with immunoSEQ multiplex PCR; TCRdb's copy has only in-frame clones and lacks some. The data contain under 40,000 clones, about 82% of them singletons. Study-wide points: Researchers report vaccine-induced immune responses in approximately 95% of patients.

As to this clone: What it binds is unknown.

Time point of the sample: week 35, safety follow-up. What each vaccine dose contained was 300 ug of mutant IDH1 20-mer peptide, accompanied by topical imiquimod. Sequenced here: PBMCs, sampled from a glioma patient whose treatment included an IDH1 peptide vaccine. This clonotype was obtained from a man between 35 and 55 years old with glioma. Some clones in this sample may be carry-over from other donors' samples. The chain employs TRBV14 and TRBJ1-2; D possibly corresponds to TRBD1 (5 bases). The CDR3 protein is CASSQIQGANYGYTF. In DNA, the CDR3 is TGTGCCAGCAGCCAAATCCAGGGAGCTAACTATGGCTACACCTTC.